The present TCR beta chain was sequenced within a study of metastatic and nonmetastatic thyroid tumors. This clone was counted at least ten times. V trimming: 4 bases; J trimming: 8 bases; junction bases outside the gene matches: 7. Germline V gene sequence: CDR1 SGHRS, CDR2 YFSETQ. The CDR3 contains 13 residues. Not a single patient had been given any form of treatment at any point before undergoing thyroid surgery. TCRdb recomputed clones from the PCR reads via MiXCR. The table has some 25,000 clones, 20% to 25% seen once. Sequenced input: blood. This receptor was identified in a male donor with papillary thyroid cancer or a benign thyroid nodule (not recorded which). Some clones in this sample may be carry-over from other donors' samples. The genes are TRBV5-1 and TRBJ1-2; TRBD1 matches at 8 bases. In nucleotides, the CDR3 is TGCGCCAGCAGCAAGGGACAGGCCGCGGGCTACACCTTC. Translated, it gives CASSKGQAAGYTF. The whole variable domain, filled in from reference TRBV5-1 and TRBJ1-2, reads KAGVTQTPRYLIKTRGQQVTLSCSPISGHRSVSWYQQTPGQGLQFLFEYFSETQRNKGNFPGRFSGRQFSNSRSEMNVSTLELGDSALYLCASSKGQAAGYTFGSGTRLTVV.